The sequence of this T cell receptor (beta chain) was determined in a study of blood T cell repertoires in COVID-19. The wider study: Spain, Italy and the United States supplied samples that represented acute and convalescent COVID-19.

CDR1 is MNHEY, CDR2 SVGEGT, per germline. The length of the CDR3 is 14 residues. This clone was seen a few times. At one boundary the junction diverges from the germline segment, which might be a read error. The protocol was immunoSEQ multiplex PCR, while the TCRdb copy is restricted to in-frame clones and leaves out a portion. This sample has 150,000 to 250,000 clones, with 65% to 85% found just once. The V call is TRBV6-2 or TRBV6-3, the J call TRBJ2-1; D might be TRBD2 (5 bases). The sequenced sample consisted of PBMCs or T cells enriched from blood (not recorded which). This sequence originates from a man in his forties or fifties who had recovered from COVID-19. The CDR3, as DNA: TGTGCCAGCAGTTACCATGTTAGTGGGCTAGCCATGGTCTTC. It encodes CASSYHVSGLAMVF.